The 5 T cell receptor beta chains in this list originate from one sample, sequenced in a study of human T cells and chemical hapten exposure. Time point reported: pre-sensitization, week 0. As to treatment: therapeutic diphenylcyclopropenone sensitization with weekly scalp DPC. TCRdb redid the calling of the RACE reads with MiXCR, one entry per CDR3 protein. The profile covers more than 300,000 distinct CDR3 sequences, with around 5.5% appearing a single time and 2.6% taken by the ten largest. Sequences were derived from whole blood, sampled in connection with sensitization to the hapten diphenylcyclopropenone (DPC). The receptors come from a woman aged 50 to 65 with alopecia areata. Some clones in this sample may be carry-over from other donors' samples.

The chain uses TRBV5-1 and TRBJ2-5; TRBD2 aligns across 9 bases. After removal of 4 bases from V and 5 bases from J, the junction contained 3 bases not matched to a gene. This CDR3 comprises 13 residues. Germline CDR1 and CDR2: SGHRS and YFSETQ. For the CDR3, the DNA is TGCGCCAGCAGCATAACTAGCGGGGAGACCCAGTACTTC. This sequence encodes CASSITSGETQYF.

This clonotype came up a few times. The chain carries TRBV27 and TRBJ2-2; D is possibly TRBD2 (6 bases). The V end was cut by 4 bases, the J end by 10 bases, with 19 bases between. Germline lookup yields CDR1 MNHEY and CDR2 SMNVEV (reference sequence). This CDR3 contains 15 residues. CDR3 sequence: CASSYSSAPWAELFF. The CDR3 DNA is TGTGCCAGCAGTTATTCTAGCGCCCCGTGGGCGGAGCTGTTTTTT.

V is TRBV7-2 and J is TRBJ1-1; TRBD1 agrees at 9 bases. After removal of 3 bases from V and 0 bases from J, the junction contained 2 bases not matched to a gene. The CDR3 covers 15 residues. Per the germline V gene, CDR1 is SGHTA and CDR2 is FQGNSA. Here the CDR3 DNA reads TGTGCCAGCAGCTTCCGGGACAGGGTGAACACTGAAGCTTTCTTT. It specifies CASSFRDRVNTEAFF.

The table lists this clonotype with many counts. CDR3 nucleotide sequence: TGTGCCAGCAGCTACAGCGGGTCGAACACCGGGGAGCTGTTTTTT. It encodes CASSYSGSNTGELFF. This rearrangement joins TRBV7-9 to TRBJ2-2, with TRBD2 as a possible D gene (6 bases). Per the germline V gene, CDR1 is SEHNR and CDR2 is FQNEAQ (reference sequence). This CDR3 contains 15 residues. Trimming stripped 4 bases from V and 0 bases from J, with 9 bases between.

This clonotype was seen ten or more times. V usage is TRBV6-2 or TRBV6-3 and J usage is TRBJ2-7; D is undetermined. Germline CDR1 and CDR2: MNHEY and SVGEGT. Trimming pared 5 bases from V and 3 bases from J, leaving 5 bases between. This CDR3 contains 11 residues. The CDR3 is CASSTIYEQYF. CDR3 bases: TGTGCCAGCAGTACCATCTACGAGCAGTACTTC.